The present T cell receptor beta chain was sequenced within a study of cytomegalovirus exposure and HLA in healthy donors. Use of 60 Vbeta and 13 Jbeta primers characterized the PCR. Assay used: immunoSEQ multiplex PCR; TCRdb lists only in-frame clones, some missing. This table has approximately 260,000 clones, around four fifths appearing once. The CDR3 length is 16 residues. Germline assignment: CDR1 SGDLS and CDR2 YYNGEE. The V end lost 4 bases, the J end lost 1 base, and 17 bases lay between the germline ends. This clone came up once. Its antigen is still unknown. Findings and limits, study-wide: What was likely a sequencing artifact was a cluster of highly shared sequence variants. A later analysis reportedly found fewer N-insertions in an Asian-associated ancestry cluster than the roughly 670-donor mean.

Source material: PBMCs. The chain joins TRBV9 to TRBJ1-1; D gene ambiguous. The TCR sequence derives from a woman in her forties in good health and CMV-seropositive. The CDR3 spells CASSPRAGETNTEAFF. CDR3 bases: TGTGCCAGCAGCCCTCGGGCGGGAGAAACGAACACTGAAGCTTTCTTT.